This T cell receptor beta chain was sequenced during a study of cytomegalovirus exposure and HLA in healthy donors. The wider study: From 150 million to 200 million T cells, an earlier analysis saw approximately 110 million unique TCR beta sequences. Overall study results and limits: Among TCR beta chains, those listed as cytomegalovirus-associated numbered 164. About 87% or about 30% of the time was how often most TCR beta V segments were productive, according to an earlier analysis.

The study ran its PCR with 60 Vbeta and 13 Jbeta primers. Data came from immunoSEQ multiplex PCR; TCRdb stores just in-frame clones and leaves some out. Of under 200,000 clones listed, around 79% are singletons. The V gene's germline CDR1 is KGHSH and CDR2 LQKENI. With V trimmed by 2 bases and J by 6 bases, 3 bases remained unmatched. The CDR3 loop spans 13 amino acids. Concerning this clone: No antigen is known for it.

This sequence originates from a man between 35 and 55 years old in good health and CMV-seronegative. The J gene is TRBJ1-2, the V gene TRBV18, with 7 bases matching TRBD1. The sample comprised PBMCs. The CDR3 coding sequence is TGTGCCAGCTCACCAGGACAGGCTCATGGCTACACCTTC. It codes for CASSPGQAHGYTF.